A single sample gave rise to the 8 T cell receptor beta chains below, sequenced in a study of Tregs in tolerant kidney transplant recipients. Their target antigens are unknown. Libraries were prepared by immunoSEQ multiplex PCR; TCRdb keeps only in-frame clonotypes and omits some of them. The sample has 16,000 or so clones; around 66% are singletons. Sequenced material: Tregs from blood cultured with allogeneic cells. These receptor sequences come from a human donor in good health.

Only one count was recorded for this clone. V and J are TRBV2 and TRBJ2-7, with D possibly TRBD1 on 6 matching bases. V dropped 5 bases and J dropped 12 bases, with 17 bases sitting between them. Germline CDR1 reads SNHLY; CDR2 reads FYNNEI. The CDR3 has 12 amino acids. The CDR3 DNA is TGTGCCAGCAGTCCAAGAGGGGGAGCATCGTACTTC. Protein product: CASSPRGGASYF.

The genes are TRBV6-5 and TRBJ1-3; D possibly corresponds to TRBD1 (5 bases). The CDR3 runs 16 residues. CDR1 and CDR2 (germline): MNHEY, SVGAGI. Trimming removed 0 bases at V and 1 base at J, with 10 bases between. The CDR3 loop reads CASSYSGPGSGNTIYF. CDR3 coding DNA: TGTGCCAGCAGTTACTCGGGACCCGGGTCTGGAAACACCATATATTTT.

The V call is TRBV7-2, the J call TRBJ1-2; no firm D call. The CDR3 consists of 14 residues. The V end lost 5 bases, the J end lost 4 bases, and 14 bases lay between the germline ends. The germline V gene encodes CDR1 SGHTA and CDR2 FQGNSA. CDR3 residues: CASSAGNLRYGYTF. The CDR3 DNA sequence: TGTGCCAGCAGCGCCGGGAACCTCCGCTATGGCTACACCTTC.

V and J are TRBV5-6 and TRBJ2-1; 8 bases match TRBD2. Germline V gene lookup returns CDR1 SGHDT and CDR2 YYEEEE. The CDR3 is 14 amino acids. J was trimmed by 6 bases and V by 1 base; bases with no gene match: 3. The CDR3 spells CASSLFGTSNEQFF. The CDR3 coding sequence is TGTGCCAGCAGCTTGTTCGGGACTAGCAATGAGCAGTTCTTC.

V usage is TRBV19 and J usage is TRBJ2-3, with TRBD2 identical over 15 bases. Germline V lookup: CDR1 LNHDA, CDR2 SQIVND (reference sequence). The J segment lost 5 bases and the V segment lost 3 bases, leaving 9 bases of the junction unmatched. The CDR3 has 18 amino acids. CDR3 in DNA: TGTGCCAGTAGTATCAGGACTAGCGGGGGGGCCAGTAGAGATACGCAGTATTTT. It yields the protein CASSIRTSGGASRDTQYF.

The V call is TRBV25-1, the J call TRBJ2-3; 13 positions match TRBD2. The CDR3 length is 17 residues. Unmatched junction bases numbered 6, after V lost 4 bases and J lost 2 bases. The germline CDR1 and CDR2 sequences are MGHDK and SYGVNS. CDR3 in amino acids: CASSALAGGRITDTQYF. CDR3 DNA: TGTGCCAGCAGTGCACTAGCGGGGGGGCGAATCACAGATACGCAGTATTTT.

This clone has only one observation. The chain carries TRBV9 and TRBJ1-3, with D unresolved. The CDR3 extends over 16 amino acids. The ends were cut back, 4 bases at V and 4 bases at J, with 18 bases in the middle. CDR1 is SGDLS and CDR2 is YYNGEE in the germline V gene. The CDR3 loop reads CASSSGRLLGGNTIYF. DNA of the CDR3: TGTGCCAGCAGCTCTGGACGCCTTCTAGGGGGAAACACCATATATTTT.

This chain uses TRBV5-1 with TRBJ2-7; possibly TRBD1 or TRBD2 for D (6 bases each). Germline CDR1 is SGHRS and CDR2 is YFSETQ. Trimming took 0 bases from V and 3 from J, leaving 13 bases between them. The CDR3 is made up of 15 amino acids. The CDR3 DNA sequence: TGCGCCAGCAGCTTGGAGGGGGGATTTAACTACGAGCAGTACTTC. This codes for CASSLEGGFNYEQYF.